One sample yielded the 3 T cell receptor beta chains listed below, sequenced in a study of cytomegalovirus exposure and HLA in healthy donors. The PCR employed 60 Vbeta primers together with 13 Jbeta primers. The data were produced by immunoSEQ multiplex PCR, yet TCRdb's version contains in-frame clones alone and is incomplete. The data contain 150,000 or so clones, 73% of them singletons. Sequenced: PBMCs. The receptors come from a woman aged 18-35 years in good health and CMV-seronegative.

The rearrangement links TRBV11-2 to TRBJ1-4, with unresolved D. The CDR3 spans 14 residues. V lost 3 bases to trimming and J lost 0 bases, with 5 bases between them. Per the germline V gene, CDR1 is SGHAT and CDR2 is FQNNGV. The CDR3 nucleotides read TGTGCCAGCAGCTTCCGTGCAACTAATGAAAAACTGTTTTTT. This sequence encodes CASSFRATNEKLFF.

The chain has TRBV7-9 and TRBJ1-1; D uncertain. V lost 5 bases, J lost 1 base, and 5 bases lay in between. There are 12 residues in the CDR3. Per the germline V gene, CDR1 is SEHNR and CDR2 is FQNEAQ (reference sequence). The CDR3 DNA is TGTGCCAGCAGCAGAGAGAACACTGAAGCTTTCTTT. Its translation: CASSRENTEAFF.

Here the CDR3 DNA reads TGTGCCAGCAGCATCCGGGACAAGAGATCCTACGAGCAGTACGTC. It yields the protein CASSIRDKRSYEQYV. This chain connects TRBV5-8 to TRBJ2-7; possibly TRBD1 for D (6 bases). The CDR3 sequence is 15 residues long. V was pared by 4 bases and J by 1 base, with 15 bases between. Germline V CDR1 and CDR2: SGHTS, YDEGEE.